This T cell receptor beta chain was sequenced for a study of blood T cells in healthy people across ages. Whole-study findings and limits: Diversity figures derived from one million T cells were judged to underestimate the true value. Roughly linearly, TCR beta diversity per million T cells fell as age increased. The study could not conclusively compare naive and antigen-experienced cells, given its unsorted PBMCs.

Trimming removed 3 bases at V and 4 bases at J, with 13 bases between. The CDR3 spans 14 residues. CDR1 is MGHRA, CDR2 YSYEKL, per germline. To note about this clonotype: No antigen is known for it.

A second roughly 7 to 12 cycle PCR used barcoded and J-beta primers. Each TCR beta cDNA got a 12-nucleotide random molecular identifier. TCRdb fed the 5' RACE reads into MiXCR, producing one record per CDR3 protein. The sample consists of about 970,000 distinct CDR3 sequences, 51% of them appearing once. What was sequenced was blood. This TCR came from a woman between 55 and 75 years old in good health. The V and J genes are TRBV4-1 and TRBJ2-7; D unresolved. The CDR3: CASSHQLSSYEQYF. Here the CDR3 DNA reads TGCGCCAGCAGCCATCAGCTCTCAAGTTACGAGCAGTACTTC.